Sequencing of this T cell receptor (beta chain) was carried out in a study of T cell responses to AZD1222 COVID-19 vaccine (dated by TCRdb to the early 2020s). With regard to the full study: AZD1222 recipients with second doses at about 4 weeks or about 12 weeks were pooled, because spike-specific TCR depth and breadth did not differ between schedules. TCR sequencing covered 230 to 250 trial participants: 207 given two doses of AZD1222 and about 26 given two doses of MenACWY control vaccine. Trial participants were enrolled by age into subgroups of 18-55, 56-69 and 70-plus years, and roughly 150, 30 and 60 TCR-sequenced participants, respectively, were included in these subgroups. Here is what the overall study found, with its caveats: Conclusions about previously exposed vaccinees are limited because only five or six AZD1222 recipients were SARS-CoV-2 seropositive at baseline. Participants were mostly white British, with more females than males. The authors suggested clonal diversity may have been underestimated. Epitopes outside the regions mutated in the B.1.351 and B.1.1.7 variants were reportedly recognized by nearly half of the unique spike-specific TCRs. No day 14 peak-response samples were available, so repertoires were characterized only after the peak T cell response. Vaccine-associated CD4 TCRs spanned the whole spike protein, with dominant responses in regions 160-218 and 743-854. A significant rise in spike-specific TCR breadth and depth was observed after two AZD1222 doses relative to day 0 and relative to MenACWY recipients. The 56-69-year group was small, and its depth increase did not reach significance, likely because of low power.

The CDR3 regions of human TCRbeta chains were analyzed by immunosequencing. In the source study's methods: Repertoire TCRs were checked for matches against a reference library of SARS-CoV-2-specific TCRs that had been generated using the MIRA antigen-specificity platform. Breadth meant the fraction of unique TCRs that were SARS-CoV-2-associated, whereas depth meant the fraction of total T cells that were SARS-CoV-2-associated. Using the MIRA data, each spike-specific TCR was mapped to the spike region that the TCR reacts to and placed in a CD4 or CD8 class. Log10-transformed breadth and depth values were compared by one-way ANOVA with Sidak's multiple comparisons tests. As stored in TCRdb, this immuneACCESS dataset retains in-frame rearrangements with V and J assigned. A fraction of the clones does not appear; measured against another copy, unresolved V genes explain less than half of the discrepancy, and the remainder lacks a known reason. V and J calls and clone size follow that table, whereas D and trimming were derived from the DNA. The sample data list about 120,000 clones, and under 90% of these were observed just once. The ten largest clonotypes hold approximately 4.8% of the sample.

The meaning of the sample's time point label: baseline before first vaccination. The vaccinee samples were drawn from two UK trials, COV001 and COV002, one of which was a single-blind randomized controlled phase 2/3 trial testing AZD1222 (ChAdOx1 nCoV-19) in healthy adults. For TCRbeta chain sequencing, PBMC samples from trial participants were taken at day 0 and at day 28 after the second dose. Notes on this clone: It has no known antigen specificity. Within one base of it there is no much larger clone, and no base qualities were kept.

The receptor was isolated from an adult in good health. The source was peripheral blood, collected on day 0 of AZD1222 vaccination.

The CDR3 in this case is CASSVSGQQNTEAFF. The sequenced DNA is TGCGCCAGCAGCGTTAGTGGACAGCAGAACACTGAAGCTTTCTTT. The chain uses TRBV5-1 and TRBJ1-1; TRBD1 is perhaps the D gene, given 6 matching bases. V drops 4 bases and J drops 1 base, leaving 14 bases in between. The germline V gene gives CDR1 as SGHRS and CDR2 as YFSETQ. From the cysteine through the phenylalanine, the CDR3 covers 15 amino acids. The sequence is cut down to CDR3 DNA, 45 bases in frame from base 1.